This T cell receptor beta chain emerged from a study of T cells in Graves' hyperthyroidism and ophthalmopathy. Uncontrolled infections, other autoimmune diseases, pregnancy or lactation led to exclusion of patients. Researchers took RNA transcripts and amplified the TCR beta CDR3 regions from them. Researchers ran a first-round RT-PCR on the TCR CDR3 using the HTBI primer set. Using its own MiXCR run on the multiplex PCR reads, TCRdb lists one record per CDR3 protein. The sample contains tens of thousands of distinct CDR3 sequences, about 50% of which appear only once. V was shortened by 0 bases and J by 0 bases, with 15 bases between the two germline ends. The V gene's germline CDR1 is SGDLS and CDR2 YYNGEE. The CDR3 is made up of 18 amino acids. Study results and caveats: Classification by a 13 V-J model distinguished ophthalmopathy from stable hyperthyroidism.

This clonotype occurred many times. Its antigen is undetermined. This chain links TRBV9 with TRBJ2-2, with D perhaps matching TRBD1 or TRBD2 (5 bases each). The receptor was derived from a woman in her twenties or thirties with Graves' ophthalmopathy. Sequenced input: blood. The CDR3 is CASSVVGVGSSNTGELFF. The CDR3 region has the DNA TGTGCCAGCAGCGTAGTGGGGGTGGGGTCGTCGAACACCGGGGAGCTGTTTTTT.